This T cell receptor (beta chain) derives from a study of T cell responses to AZD1222 COVID-19 vaccine. The study's findings and limits: Spike-wide coverage was observed for vaccine-associated CD4 TCRs, with dominant responses at 160-218 and 743-854. The donors showed a predominance of white British ancestry and of females, with possible underestimation of clonal diversity. Of the AZD1222 recipients, only 5 or 6 were seropositive at baseline. Vaccination with two AZD1222 doses was followed by a rise in Spike-specific TCR breadth and depth.

Points on this clone: The antigen is unknown.

The repertoire was sequenced with immunoSEQ multiplex PCR; TCRdb's copy has only in-frame clones and lacks some. The profile shows 180,000 or so clones, 94% of them singletons. V dropped 2 bases and J dropped 8 bases, with 15 bases sitting between them. This CDR3 spans 14 amino acids. CDR1 is MDHEN, CDR2 SYDVKM, per germline. The receptor was isolated from an adult in good health. The V gene is TRBV28, the J gene TRBJ1-2; TRBD1 might be the D (5 bases). The material sequenced was peripheral blood, taken on day 0 of AZD1222 vaccination. CDR3 amino acids: CASSLSPGARGYTF. The DNA of the CDR3 is TGTGCCAGCAGTTTAAGTCCTGGGGCTCGGGGCTACACCTTC.